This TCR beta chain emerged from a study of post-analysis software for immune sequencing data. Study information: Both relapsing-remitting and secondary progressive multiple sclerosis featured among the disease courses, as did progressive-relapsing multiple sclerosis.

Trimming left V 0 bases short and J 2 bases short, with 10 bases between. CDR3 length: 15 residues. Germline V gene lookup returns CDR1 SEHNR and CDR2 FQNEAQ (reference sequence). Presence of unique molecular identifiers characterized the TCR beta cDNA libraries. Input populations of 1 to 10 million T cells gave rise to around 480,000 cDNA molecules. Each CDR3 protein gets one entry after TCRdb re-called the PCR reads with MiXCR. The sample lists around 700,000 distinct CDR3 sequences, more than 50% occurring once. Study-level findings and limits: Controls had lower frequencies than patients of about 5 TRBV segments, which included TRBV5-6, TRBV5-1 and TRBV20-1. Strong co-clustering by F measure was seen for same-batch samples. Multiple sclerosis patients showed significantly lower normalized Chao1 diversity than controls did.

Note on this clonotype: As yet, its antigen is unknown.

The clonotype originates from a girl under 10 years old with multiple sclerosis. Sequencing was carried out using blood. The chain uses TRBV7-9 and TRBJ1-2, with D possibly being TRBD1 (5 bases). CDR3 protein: CASSLAEAGNYGYTF. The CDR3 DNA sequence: TGTGCCAGCAGCTTAGCGGAAGCAGGGAACTATGGCTACACCTTC.